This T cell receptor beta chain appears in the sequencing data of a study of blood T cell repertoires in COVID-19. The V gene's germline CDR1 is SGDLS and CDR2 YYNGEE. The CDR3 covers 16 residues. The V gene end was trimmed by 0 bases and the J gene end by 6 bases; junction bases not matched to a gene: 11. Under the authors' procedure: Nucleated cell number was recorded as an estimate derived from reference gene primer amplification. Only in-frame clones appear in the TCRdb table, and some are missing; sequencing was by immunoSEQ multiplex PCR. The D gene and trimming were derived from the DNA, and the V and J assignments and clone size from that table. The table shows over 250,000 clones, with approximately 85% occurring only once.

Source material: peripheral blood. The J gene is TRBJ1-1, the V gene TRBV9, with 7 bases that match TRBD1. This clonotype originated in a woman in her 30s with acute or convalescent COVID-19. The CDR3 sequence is CASSVGPGGLTAEAFF. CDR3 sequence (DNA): TGTGCCAGCAGCGTAGGCCCAGGGGGACTCACGGCTGAAGCTTTCTTT.